A single sample gave rise to the 28 T cell receptor beta chains below, sequenced in a study of blood T cells in healthy people across ages. Alongside a J-beta primer mix, a sample-barcoded 5' primer served in a second PCR lasting roughly 7 to 12 cycles. Each CDR3 protein is one row after TCRdb ran MiXCR on the 5' RACE reads. The sample contains some 700,000 distinct CDR3 sequences, roughly 47% of which appear only once. Sequenced: blood. Receptors originate from a woman in her fifties or sixties in good health.

The chain employs TRBV9 and TRBJ2-7; D may be TRBD2 (7 bases). Germline V lookup: CDR1 SGDLS, CDR2 YYNGEE. The CDR3 length is 14 residues. The V end was cut by 1 base, the J end by 7 bases, with 15 bases between. CDR3 residues: CASSVKGGAGEQYF. In DNA, the CDR3 is TGTGCCAGCAGCGTAAAAGGGGGGGCAGGGGAGCAGTACTTC.

J is TRBJ1-6 and V is TRBV7-3; tentatively, D is TRBD1 (5 bases). The germline gives CDR1 SGHTA, CDR2 FQGTGA. The CDR3 totals 13 residues. The V end lost 5 bases, the J end lost 6 bases, and 8 bases lay between the germline ends. CDR3: CASSLGGNSPLHF. CDR3 DNA sequence: TGTGCCAGCAGCCTCGGGGGTAATTCACCCCTCCACTTT.

J is TRBJ1-2 and V is TRBV7-3; D ambiguous. Between the trimmed V and J ends, which lost 4 bases and 4 bases, there was a span of 13 bases. The CDR3 has 14 amino acids. Germline lookup yields CDR1 SGHTA and CDR2 FQGTGA. The CDR3 here is CASSSPDLGYGYTF. CDR3 nucleotides: TGTGCCAGCAGCTCCCCCGATTTGGGCTATGGCTACACCTTC. Full variable domain (rest looked up from reference TRBV7-3 and TRBJ1-2): GAGVSQTPSNKVTEKGKYVELRCDPISGHTALYWYRQSLGQGPEFLIYFQGTGAADDSGLPNDRFFAVRPEGSVSTLKIQRTERGDSAVYLCASSSPDLGYGYTFGSGTRLTVV.

CDR3 loop: CASEARTGLNIQYF. CDR3 sequence (DNA): TGTGCCAGCGAAGCTAGGACAGGACTAAACATTCAGTACTTC. This chain connects TRBV6-6 to TRBJ2-4; TRBD1 agrees at 7 bases. J lost 6 bases, V lost 8 bases, and 10 bases had no gene match. Germline CDR1 reads MNHNY; CDR2 reads SVGAGI (reference sequence). The CDR3 sequence is 14 residues long.

This chain links TRBV5-8 with TRBJ2-7; no firm D call. The V and J ends lost 2 bases and 4 bases respectively, with 16 bases between them. The CDR3 totals 15 residues. Germline CDR1 reads SGHTS; CDR2 reads YDEGEE. This CDR3 is CASSLNAALPYEQYF. CDR3 in DNA: TGTGCCAGCAGCTTAAATGCGGCCTTGCCTTACGAGCAGTACTTC.

This rearrangement joins TRBV25-1 to TRBJ2-1, with D tentatively TRBD2 (5 bases). Germline V gene data show CDR1 as MGHDK and CDR2 as SYGVNS. Trimming took 4 bases from V and 5 from J, leaving 15 bases between them. The CDR3 covers 15 residues. The CDR3 DNA sequence: TGTGCCAGCAGTGGGCTGGTTGCTAGCCACAATGAGCAGTTCTTC. Its translation is CASSGLVASHNEQFF.

The CDR3 loop is CSARDSERVDKNIQYF. CDR3 sequence (DNA): TGCAGTGCTAGAGATTCAGAAAGGGTCGACAAAAACATTCAGTACTTC. The gene calls are TRBV20-1 and TRBJ2-4; D ambiguous. This CDR3 region has 16 residues. Deletions cut 0 bases from V and 3 bases from J, with 15 bases between. Germline values: CDR1 DFQATT, CDR2 SNEGSKA (reference sequence).

The V call is TRBV27, the J call TRBJ2-7; D not resolved. Trimming removed 3 bases from V and 3 bases from J, with 9 bases in between. CDR3 length equals 13 residues. Germline CDR1 and CDR2: MNHEY and SMNVEV (reference sequence). The CDR3 region has the DNA TGTGCCAGCAGTTTGCAGTCCGGCTACGAGCAGTACTTC. Protein sequence: CASSLQSGYEQYF.

This clonotype has at least ten counts. A read error may be the cause here, since a much bigger clone is one base away. V and J are TRBV7-2 and TRBJ2-5; 13 bases align to TRBD2. Germline V lookup: CDR1 SGHTA, CDR2 FQGNSA. V shed 1 base and J 11 bases; nucleotides not matched to a gene: 7. CDR3 length: 15 residues. As DNA, the CDR3 is TGTGCCAGCAGCTTAGACGGGACTAGCGGGAATGAGCAGTACTTC. Translated, it gives CASSLDGTSGNEQYF.

The V gene is TRBV14, the J gene TRBJ2-1; D remains unclear. The germline V gene encodes CDR1 SGHDN and CDR2 FVKESK. V was cut by 5 bases and J by 13 bases, with 15 bases left in between. CDR3 size: 12 residues. The DNA of the CDR3 is TGTGCCAGCAGCATGCACCAAGAGACCCAGTTCTTC. Protein sequence: CASSMHQETQFF.

In its sample, this clonotype was seen many times. Sequence at one end of the junction differs from germline and may be a read error. The rearrangement links TRBV29-1 to TRBJ2-1; D is unresolved. Germline V gene lookup returns CDR1 SQVTM and CDR2 ANQGSEA. CDR3 size: 13 residues. The CDR3 protein is CSAADIAYNEQFF. The CDR3 bases are TGTTCCGCGGCAGACATAGCCTACAATGAGCAGTTCTTC.

The rearrangement joins TRBV28 to TRBJ1-5, with a weak D call TRBD1 (6 bases). This CDR3 is built from 15 residues. CDR1 is MDHEN, CDR2 SYDVKM, per germline. Trimming removed 3 bases at V and 4 bases at J, with 13 bases between. CDR3 sequence (DNA): TGTGCCAGCAGTTTGACAGTGACAGGAAATCAGCCCCAGCATTTT. It codes for CASSLTVTGNQPQHF.

Comments on this clonotype: A read error may explain this, as a much larger clone is one base away. V gene TRBV27 combines with J gene TRBJ1-2, with 7 bases aligning to TRBD1. In germline, CDR1 is MNHEY, CDR2 SMNVEV (reference sequence). The CDR3 is made up of 13 amino acids. CDR3 nucleotides: TGTGCCAGCAGTCAGCAGGGGGGCTATGGCCACACCTTC. It yields the protein CASSQQGGYGHTF.

This clonotype was seen ten or more times. The CDR3 DNA is TGCAGCGCCACAGGGGGGAGCGAGCAGTACTTC. It specifies CSATGGSEQYF. This chain links TRBV29-1 with TRBJ2-7; 8 bases agree with TRBD1. Germline lookup yields CDR1 SQVTM and CDR2 ANQGSEA. J gave up 6 bases and V 7 bases, and 5 bases lay outside the gene matches. The CDR3 sequence is 11 residues long.

The rearrangement links TRBV12-3 or TRBV12-4 to TRBJ1-4; 9 bases agree with TRBD1. Trimming cost V 1 base and J 8 bases; bases outside gene matches: 5. The CDR3 is made up of 15 amino acids. CDR3 DNA: TGTGCCAGCAGTTTAGGGACAGGGGTCAGAGAAAAACTGTTTTTT. It specifies CASSLGTGVREKLFF.

CDR3 amino acids: CSARDQLYYEQYF. CDR3 coding DNA: TGCAGTGCTAGAGATCAGTTATACTACGAGCAGTACTTC. J is TRBJ2-7 and V is TRBV20-1; the D is unclear. The germline gives CDR1 DFQATT, CDR2 SNEGSKA (reference sequence). Trimming took off 0 bases at V and 3 bases at J, with 9 bases between the two ends. This CDR3 is 13 amino acids long.

This clonotype turned up a few times. The J gene is TRBJ2-3, the V gene TRBV20-1; TRBD2 agrees at 10 bases. J lost 3 bases, V lost 4 bases, and 4 bases had no gene match. This CDR3 is 14 amino acids long. Germline V CDR1 and CDR2: DFQATT, SNEGSKA (reference sequence). The CDR3 is CSAISSGRTDTQYF. DNA of the CDR3: TGCAGTGCTATATCTAGCGGGAGAACAGATACGCAGTATTTT.

The chain is built from TRBV2 and TRBJ2-7; 7 bases line up with TRBD1. Germline assignment: CDR1 SNHLY and CDR2 FYNNEI. The V gene end was trimmed by 0 bases and the J gene end by 0 bases; junction bases not matched to a gene: 5. The CDR3 is 16 residues long. CDR3 in amino acids: CASSEADRVSSYEQYF. The CDR3 DNA reads TGTGCCAGCAGTGAAGCTGACAGGGTTAGCTCCTACGAGCAGTACTTC.

This clonotype was detected many times. The CDR3: CASSPPSADEQFF. Here the CDR3 DNA reads TGTGCCAGCAGCCCACCTAGCGCGGATGAGCAGTTCTTC. The chain recombines TRBV9 with TRBJ2-1, with D tentatively TRBD2 (6 bases). This CDR3 contains 13 residues. V lost 4 bases, J lost 8 bases, and 13 bases lay in between. Germline V gives CDR1 SGDLS, CDR2 YYNGEE.

V and J are TRBV20-1 and TRBJ2-3; 13 positions match TRBD2. This CDR3 has 15 amino acids. V lost 7 bases to trimming and J lost 4 bases; unmatched junction nucleotides: 8. Germline CDR1 reads DFQATT; CDR2 reads SNEGSKA (reference sequence). CDR3 coding DNA: TGCAGTGGCCGGACTAGCGGGAGAGGGGCAGATACGCAGTATTTT. Its protein product is CSGRTSGRGADTQYF.

This clonotype was recorded many times. The V call is TRBV4-1, the J call TRBJ2-7; TRBD1 matches 7 bases. This CDR3 region has 16 residues. V was pared by 0 bases and J by 3 bases, with 8 bases of the junction left unmatched. Germline V gives CDR1 MGHRA, CDR2 YSYEKL. The CDR3 bases are TGCGCCAGCAGCCAAGAGTGGACAGGAATGGGCTACGAGCAGTACTTC. Protein product: CASSQEWTGMGYEQYF.

The J gene is TRBJ2-5, the V gene TRBV29-1, with D possibly being TRBD1 (6 bases). The CDR3 contains 13 residues. Germline V gene data show CDR1 as SQVTM and CDR2 as ANQGSEA. V was cut by 6 bases and J by 11 bases, with 22 bases left in between. The CDR3 DNA follows: TGCAGCGTCCCGCAGGGGAGTATAAATGAGCAGTACTTC. This sequence encodes CSVPQGSINEQYF.

As regards this clonotype: One end of the junction does not line up with germline, which may come from a read error. CDR3 region: CASGYSREGYEQYF. The CDR3 nucleotides read TGTGCCAGCGGTTACTCGCGGGAGGGATACGAGCAGTACTTC. V is TRBV6-5 and J is TRBJ2-5; 9 bases are a match to TRBD2. Gene TRBJ2-7 matches the end of the DNA better, so the J call may be wrong. The length of the CDR3 is 14 residues. Looked up from germline, CDR1 is MNHEY and CDR2 is SVGAGI.

The rearrangement joins TRBV6-2 or TRBV6-3 to TRBJ1-5; 9 bases map to TRBD1. Germline V lookup: CDR1 MNHEY, CDR2 SVGEGT. CDR3 size: 14 residues. The ends lost 7 bases at V and 3 bases at J; junction bases unmatched: 4. In DNA form, the CDR3 reads TGTGCCAGCACCGGGACAGGGCTCAATCAGCCCCAGCATTTT. Its protein is CASTGTGLNQPQHF.

The J gene is TRBJ1-4, the V gene TRBV12-3 or TRBV12-4, with D unclear. V was cut by 11 bases and J by 8 bases, with 12 bases left in between. This CDR3 has 11 residues. CDR3 DNA sequence: TGTGCCGGTAGTTTACGAGAAAAACTGTTTTTT. Amino acid sequence: CAGSLREKLFF.

The chain employs TRBV6-2 or TRBV6-3 and TRBJ2-1, with TRBD2 identical over 10 bases. The CDR3 covers 16 residues. V trimming: 1 base; J trimming: 5 bases; junction bases outside the gene matches: 5. Germline assignment: CDR1 MNHEY and CDR2 SVGEGT. The CDR3 sequence is CASSYWSGRANNEQFF. DNA of the CDR3: TGTGCCAGCAGTTACTGGAGCGGGAGGGCCAACAATGAGCAGTTCTTC.

Note on this clonotype: This sequence may be a read error, since a much larger clone differs from it by one base. The chain employs TRBV29-1 and TRBJ2-5; D uncertain. Trimming removed 7 bases from V and 2 bases from J, with 8 bases in between. CDR1 and CDR2 (germline): SQVTM, ANQGSEA. The CDR3 loop spans 11 amino acids. CDR3 DNA sequence: TGCAGCGGTTTTAGACAAGAGACCCAGTACTTC. Translating it yields CSGFRQETQYF. Full variable domain (rest looked up from reference TRBV29-1 and TRBJ2-5): SAVISQKPSRDICQRGTSLTIQCQVDSQVTMMFWYRQQPGQSLTLIATANQGSEATYESGFVIDKFPISRPNLTFSTLTVSNMSPEDSSIYLCSGFRQETQYFGPGTRLLVL.

This clonotype has a handful of counts. This chain uses TRBV10-3 with TRBJ2-2, with D possibly matching TRBD2 (6 bases). Looked up from germline, CDR1 is ENHRY and CDR2 is SYGVKD. Trimming took off 8 bases at V and 1 base at J, with 11 bases between the two ends. The CDR3 is made up of 14 amino acids. CDR3 sequence: CAIHGGLNTGELFF. In DNA, the CDR3 is TGTGCCATCCACGGAGGGCTGAACACCGGGGAGCTGTTTTTT.